At least ten counts were recorded for the clone carrying this TCR beta chain. This specimen belongs to a study of T cells in Graves' hyperthyroidism and ophthalmopathy. Diagnostic assessment was based on clinical symptoms, serum thyroxine and TRAb, thyroid ultrasound and orbital computed tomography. Fresh 10 ml peripheral blood yielded PBMCs. Amplified regions were TCR beta CDR3 sequences from RNA transcripts. The HTBI set primed first-round TCR CDR3 RT-PCR. TCRdb re-analysed the multiplex PCR reads in MiXCR, keeping a single row per CDR3 protein. Of 500,000 or so distinct CDR3 sequences listed, 15% to 20% are singletons. Sequencing was done on a sample of blood. This TCR was sampled from a young woman with Graves' ophthalmopathy.

In nucleotides, the CDR3 is TGTGCCAGCAGTGTACGGGGTTCTGGCGAGCAGTACTTC. As protein: CASSVRGSGEQYF. The chain has TRBV12-3 or TRBV12-4 and TRBJ2-7, with a tentative D call TRBD2 (5 bases). The CDR3 covers 13 residues. Trimming pared 5 bases from V and 6 bases from J, leaving 14 bases between.